The TCR beta chain under discussion was sequenced for a study of blood T cell repertoires in COVID-19. Turning to the study itself: PBMCs, B-cell-depleted T cells, or T cells provided the cDNA or gDNA that made up the material.

Original data processing: Nucleated cell number was recorded as an estimate derived from reference gene primer amplification. Assay: immunoSEQ multiplex PCR; the TCRdb copy retains only in-frame clones and omits some. D and trimming come from the DNA, and the V and J calls and clone size come from that table. The table shows under 60,000 clones, with 84% occurring only once. Looked up from germline, CDR1 is MNHEY and CDR2 is SVGEGT. The CDR3 loop spans 15 amino acids. V was clipped by 2 bases and J by 1 base; unmatched bases: 5. The chain has TRBV6-2 or TRBV6-3 and TRBJ2-7, with TRBD1 matching over 7 bases. The sequence was obtained from a man in his 60s with acute or convalescent COVID-19. Sequencing input: peripheral blood. The CDR3 DNA reads TGTGCCAGCAGTTACCGGACAGGCGGGTCCTACGAGCAGTACTTC. Protein product: CASSYRTGGSYEQYF.